This TCR beta chain is from a study of T cells in Graves' hyperthyroidism and ophthalmopathy. TCR beta CDR3 regions were amplified from RNA. RT-PCR in the first round (using the HTBI primer set) targeted the TCR CDR3. One entry per CDR3 protein, called by TCRdb with MiXCR from the multiplex PCR reads. This sample yields hundreds of thousands of distinct CDR3 sequences, of which more than 11% are seen a single time; 5.5% to 7.5% belongs to the top ten. This clonotype was recorded at least ten times. Trimming took 7 bases from V and 0 from J, leaving 16 bases between them. CDR3 length equals 16 residues. Newly diagnosed hyperthyroidism, duration under 2 months, in patients aged 18 to 65. Ahead of any ophthalmopathy symptoms, the blood sample was obtained at the first diagnosis of hyperthyroidism.

The chain combines TRBV12-3 or TRBV12-4 with TRBJ1-3; D unresolved. The sequence was obtained from a woman in her 30s with Graves' hyperthyroidism that later progressed to Graves' ophthalmopathy. Sequencing was done on a sample of blood. The CDR3 region has the DNA TGTGCCAGCACCGGAGTTATGGAGACCTCTGGAAACACCATATATTTT. Its protein product is CASTGVMETSGNTIYF.